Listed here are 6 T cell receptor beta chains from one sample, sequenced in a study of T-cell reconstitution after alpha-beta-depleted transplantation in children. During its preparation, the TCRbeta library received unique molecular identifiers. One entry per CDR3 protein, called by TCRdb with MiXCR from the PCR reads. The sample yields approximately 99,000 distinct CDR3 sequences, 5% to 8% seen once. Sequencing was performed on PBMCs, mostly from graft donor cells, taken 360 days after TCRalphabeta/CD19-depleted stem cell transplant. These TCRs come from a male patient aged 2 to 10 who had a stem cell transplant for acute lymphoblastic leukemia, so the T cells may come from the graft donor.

The CDR3 spells CASSEAPGQSYEQYF. The CDR3 region has the DNA TGTGCCAGCAGTGAAGCCCCGGGACAGTCTTACGAGCAGTACTTC. The rearrangement joins TRBV6-1 to TRBJ2-7; 7 positions agree with TRBD1. The J segment lost 4 bases and the V segment lost 0 bases, leaving 6 bases of the junction unmatched. There are 15 residues in the CDR3. Germline V gives CDR1 MNHNS, CDR2 SASEGT.

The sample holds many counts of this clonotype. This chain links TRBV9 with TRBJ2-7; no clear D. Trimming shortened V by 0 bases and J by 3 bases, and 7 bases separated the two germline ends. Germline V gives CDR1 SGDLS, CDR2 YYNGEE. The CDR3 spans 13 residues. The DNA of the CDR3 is TGTGCCAGCAGCGTAGGTCAGCGCTACGAGCAGTACTTC. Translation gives CASSVGQRYEQYF. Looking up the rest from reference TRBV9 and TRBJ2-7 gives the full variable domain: DSGVTQTPKHLITATGQRVTLRCSPRSGDLSVYWYQQSLDQGLQFLIQYYNGEERAKGNILERFSAQQFPDLHSELNLSSLELGDSALYFCASSVGQRYEQYFGPGTRLTVT.

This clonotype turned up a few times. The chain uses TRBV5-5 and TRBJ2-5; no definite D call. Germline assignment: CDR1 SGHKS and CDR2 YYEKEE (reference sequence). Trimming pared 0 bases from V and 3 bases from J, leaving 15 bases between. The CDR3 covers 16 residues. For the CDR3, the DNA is TGTGCCAGCAGCTTGGGAGATTTGGGATTTGAAGAGACCCAGTACTTC. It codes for CASSLGDLGFEETQYF.

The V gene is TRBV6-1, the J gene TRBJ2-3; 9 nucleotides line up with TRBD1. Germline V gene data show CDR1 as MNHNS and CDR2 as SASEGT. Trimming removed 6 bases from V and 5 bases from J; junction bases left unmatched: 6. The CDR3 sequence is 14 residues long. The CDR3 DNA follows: TGTGCCAGCAGCCGGGACAGGGTGAAAGATACGCAGTATTTT. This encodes CASSRDRVKDTQYF.

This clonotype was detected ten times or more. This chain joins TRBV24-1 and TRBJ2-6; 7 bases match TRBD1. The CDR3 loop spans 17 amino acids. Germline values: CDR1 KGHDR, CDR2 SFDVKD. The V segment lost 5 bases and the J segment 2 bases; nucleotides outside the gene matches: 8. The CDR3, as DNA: TGTGCCACCAGTGGGGACAGCCCCGGGACTGGGGCCAACGTCCTGACTTTC. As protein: CATSGDSPGTGANVLTF.

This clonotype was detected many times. CDR3 sequence: CASSLAVKDTQYF. The CDR3 nucleotides read TGTGCCAGCAGTTTAGCGGTCAAGGATACGCAGTATTTT. V and J are TRBV12-3 or TRBV12-4 and TRBJ2-3, with D hard to call. The CDR3 totals 13 residues. V was cut by 0 bases and J by 6 bases, with 7 bases left in between.